This passage covers 27 T cell receptor beta chains from one sample sequenced in a study of human T cells and chemical hapten exposure. Time point described: pre-sensitization, week 0. Treatment denoted: therapeutic diphenylcyclopropenone sensitization with weekly scalp DPC. TCRdb used MiXCR to reprocess the RACE reads, holding one entry per CDR3 protein. The repertoire includes some 39,000 distinct CDR3 sequences, 7.5% to 9% of them detected once, and about 1.2% sits in the top ten. The sample here was whole blood, taken in connection with sensitization to the hapten diphenylcyclopropenone (DPC). The receptors here all came from a woman aged 45-59 years with alopecia areata. Some clones in this sample may be carry-over from other donors' samples.

The genes are TRBV12-3 or TRBV12-4 and TRBJ1-3; D is undetermined. Trimming took 7 bases from V and 0 from J, leaving 7 bases between them. This CDR3 is built from 13 residues. The CDR3 is CASTPGSGNTIYF. CDR3 DNA sequence: TGTGCCAGCACCCCAGGCTCTGGAAACACCATATATTTT.

The table lists this clonotype with many counts. The CDR3 spells CASSLTDGNTIYF. Written as DNA, the CDR3 is TGTGCCAGCAGCTTAACAGACGGAAACACCATATATTTT. This chain joins TRBV7-6 and TRBJ1-3; D remains unclear. The CDR3 covers 13 residues. The V and J ends lost 2 bases and 4 bases respectively, with 6 bases between them. The V gene's germline CDR1 is SGHVS and CDR2 FNYEAQ.

The rearrangement uses TRBV2 and TRBJ2-1, with 7 bases lining up with TRBD2. The length of the CDR3 is 15 residues. The V segment lost 3 bases and the J segment 3 bases; nucleotides outside the gene matches: 5. Germline V gives CDR1 SNHLY, CDR2 FYNNEI. CDR3 loop: CASSELAEHYNEQFF. The CDR3 DNA reads as TGTGCCAGCAGTGAGCTAGCGGAACACTACAATGAGCAGTTCTTC.

The chain is built from TRBV29-1 and TRBJ2-5; 11 positions agree with TRBD1. CDR1 and CDR2 from the germline V gene are SQVTM and ANQGSEA. V trimming: 7 bases; J trimming: 7 bases; junction bases outside the gene matches: 8. The CDR3 spans 13 residues. The CDR3 protein is CSARTGGVGTQYF. CDR3 coding DNA: TGCAGCGCCAGGACAGGGGGCGTCGGGACCCAGTACTTC.

This clonotype was seen more than once but under ten times. The rearrangement links TRBV11-1 to TRBJ2-3; unclear D gene. Germline loops: CDR1 SGHAT, CDR2 FQDESV (reference sequence). V was cut by 2 bases and J by 1 base, with 7 bases left in between. The CDR3 length is 14 residues. CDR3 amino acids: CASSLRLRTDTQYF. CDR3 DNA sequence: TGTGCCAGCAGCTTAAGGCTGCGCACAGATACGCAGTATTTT.

This clonotype was recorded at least ten times. J is TRBJ2-2 and V is TRBV18, with D uncertain. The germline V and J ends were trimmed by 2 bases and 6 bases, with 10 bases remaining between them. The CDR3 covers 14 residues. From germline, CDR1 is KGHSH and CDR2 LQKENI. The CDR3 loop is CASSPIEVPGELFF. The CDR3, as DNA: TGTGCCAGCTCACCAATTGAAGTCCCCGGGGAGCTGTTTTTT.

This clonotype was seen ten or more times. The chain employs TRBV20-1 and TRBJ1-2; D is possibly TRBD1 (5 bases). Germline CDR1 reads DFQATT; CDR2 reads SNEGSKA (reference sequence). The CDR3 loop spans 13 amino acids. V lost 4 bases and J 3 bases, leaving 12 bases between the germline ends. CDR3 residues: CSANQGADYGYTF. CDR3 bases: TGCAGTGCTAACCAAGGGGCTGACTATGGCTACACCTTC.

This clonotype was recorded many times. This chain connects TRBV6-6 to TRBJ1-4; a possible D gene is TRBD1 (5 bases). Germline lookup yields CDR1 MNHNY and CDR2 SVGAGI (reference sequence). The CDR3 length is 15 residues. Trimming stripped 3 bases from V and 5 bases from J, with 13 bases between. CDR3 sequence (DNA): TGTGCCAGCAGTTATACAGGAAGCGGGAATGAAAAACTGTTTTTT. Residues: CASSYTGSGNEKLFF.

Many counts were recorded for this clonotype. The genes are TRBV28 and TRBJ2-3; TRBD2 matches at 8 bases. In germline, CDR1 is MDHEN, CDR2 SYDVKM. V lost 6 bases, J lost 3 bases, and 8 bases stayed unmatched. CDR3 length: 15 amino acids. The CDR3 nucleotides are TGTGCCAGCAGCCCGAGCGGGAGTCGGACAGATACGCAGTATTTT. Protein product: CASSPSGSRTDTQYF.

In this sample, this clonotype turned up many times. The chain carries TRBV12-3 or TRBV12-4 and TRBJ2-1; 11 bases match TRBD2. The CDR3 runs to 16 residues. Trimming removed 2 bases from V and 9 bases from J; junction bases left unmatched: 9. The CDR3 region has the DNA TGTGCCAGCAGTTTACATACTAGCGGGAGTAGGGGTGAGCAGTTCTTC. It encodes CASSLHTSGSRGEQFF.

This clonotype was seen many times. The chain joins TRBV2 to TRBJ2-3, with 7 bases matching TRBD1. The germline CDR1 and CDR2 sequences are SNHLY and FYNNEI. CDR3 length equals 15 residues. Unmatched junction bases numbered 3, after V lost 1 base and J lost 2 bases. The CDR3 spells CASSEDRGYTDTQYF. The CDR3 region has the DNA TGTGCCAGCAGTGAAGACAGGGGTTACACAGATACGCAGTATTTT.

J is TRBJ1-4 and V is TRBV19; 8 bases align to TRBD1. CDR3 size: 15 residues. V was pared by 7 bases and J by 0 bases, with 4 bases of the junction left unmatched. Germline CDR1 is LNHDA and CDR2 is SQIVND (reference sequence). The CDR3 DNA reads TGTGCCAGTACCACAGGGGGAGCAACTAATGAAAAACTGTTTTTT. Amino acid sequence: CASTTGGATNEKLFF. The complete variable domain, with remaining parts taken from reference TRBV19 and TRBJ1-4, reads DGGITQSPKYLFRKEGQNVTLSCEQNLNHDAMYWYRQDPGQGLRLIYYSQIVNDFQKGDIAEGYSVSREKKESFPLTVTSAQKNPTAFYLCASTTGGATNEKLFFGSGTQLSVL.

This clonotype was counted only a few times. The chain is built from TRBV5-1 and TRBJ1-6; the D gene is possibly TRBD1 (5 bases). The CDR3 is 16 residues long. V lost 2 bases and J lost 7, with 16 bases in between. The germline V gene has CDR1 SGHRS and CDR2 YFSETQ. The CDR3 reads CASSFLPGTSNSPLHF. The CDR3 DNA is TGCGCCAGCAGCTTCCTTCCCGGGACGTCCAATTCACCCCTCCACTTT.

J is TRBJ2-3 and V is TRBV7-9; 8 bases align to TRBD1. Germline V gene data show CDR1 as SEHNR and CDR2 as FQNEAQ (reference sequence). Trimming at V came to 6 bases and at J to 3 bases, leaving 8 bases not matched to a gene. The CDR3 covers 15 residues. The CDR3 spells CASRPGTGSTDTQYF. CDR3 nucleotide sequence: TGTGCCAGCAGACCTGGGACAGGAAGTACAGATACGCAGTATTTT.

This clonotype was counted only a few times. The genes are TRBV7-2 and TRBJ1-4, with no clear D. V lost 1 base, J lost 7 bases, and 7 bases lay in between. The CDR3 is 13 amino acids. Per germline, CDR1 SGHTA and CDR2 FQGNSA. The DNA for the CDR3 is TGTGCCAGCAGCTTAGGGGCGGCTGAAAAACTGTTTTTT. Translation gives CASSLGAAEKLFF.

This clonotype was seen more than once but under ten times. An end of the junction differs from the germline gene, which may be a read error. The V gene is TRBV3-1, the J gene TRBJ2-7; D might be TRBD1 (6 bases). The CDR3 is 14 amino acids. Germline assignment: CDR1 LGHDT and CDR2 YNNKEL (reference sequence). CDR3 loop: CASTQGGVGYEQYF. CDR3 coding DNA: TGTGCCAGCACCCAAGGGGGAGTGGGCTACGAGCAGTACTTC.

This clonotype came up many times. The V gene is TRBV7-8, the J gene TRBJ2-2, with D possibly TRBD1 on 6 matching bases. This CDR3 region has 14 residues. V was trimmed by 2 bases and J by 5 bases, leaving 9 bases between them. Germline loops: CDR1 SGHVS, CDR2 FQNEAQ. The CDR3: CASSLYQGTGELFF. CDR3 in DNA: TGTGCCAGCAGCTTATACCAGGGGACCGGGGAGCTGTTTTTT.

The chain recombines TRBV7-9 with TRBJ2-1, with TRBD1 matching 7 bases. Trimming at V came to 6 bases and at J to 7 bases, leaving 9 bases not matched to a gene. Germline values: CDR1 SEHNR, CDR2 FQNEAQ (reference sequence). CDR3 length: 14 amino acids. This CDR3 reads CASRGLGGKNEQFF. CDR3 nucleotide sequence: TGTGCCAGCAGGGGTTTAGGGGGCAAGAATGAGCAGTTCTTC.

This chain uses TRBV7-6 with TRBJ2-7, with a possible D match to TRBD1 (6 bases). The CDR3 has 13 amino acids. Trimming took 1 base from V and 2 from J, leaving 6 bases between them. From germline, CDR1 is SGHVS and CDR2 FNYEAQ. The CDR3 here is CASSLGTAYEQYF. The DNA for the CDR3 is TGTGCCAGCAGCTTAGGGACAGCCTACGAGCAGTACTTC.

This clonotype was seen repeatedly, ten times or more. This CDR3 is CASSHDRFSGSYEQYF. The CDR3 region has the DNA TGCGCCAGCAGCCATGACCGATTTAGCGGGTCCTACGAGCAGTACTTC. This rearrangement joins TRBV4-3 to TRBJ2-7; 7 bases match TRBD2. With 3 bases clipped from V and 1 base from J, the junction kept 9 bases outside the gene matches. The germline V gene has CDR1 LGHNA and CDR2 YSLEER. This CDR3 spans 16 amino acids.

The table lists this clonotype with many counts. The chain combines TRBV7-8 with TRBJ2-7; D is unresolved. V was cut by 2 bases and J by 4 bases, with 12 bases left in between. This CDR3 comprises 14 residues. CDR1 and CDR2 from the germline V gene are SGHVS and FQNEAQ. DNA of the CDR3: TGTGCCAGCAGCTTACGGACCTCTAGGTACGAGCAGTACTTC. The encoded protein is CASSLRTSRYEQYF.

This clonotype was counted ten times or more. This rearrangement joins TRBV20-1 to TRBJ2-2; TRBD2 might be the D (6 bases). Germline lookup yields CDR1 DFQATT and CDR2 SNEGSKA (reference sequence). The ends were cut back, 2 bases at V and 6 bases at J, with 13 bases in the middle. The CDR3 has 14 amino acids. DNA for the CDR3: TGCAGTGCTAGATCCGCGAGGGAGGCCGGGGAGCTGTTTTTT. This encodes CSARSAREAGELFF.

The chain couples TRBV28 to TRBJ2-1; D is ambiguous. CDR1 MDHEN and CDR2 SYDVKM come from the germline V gene. The length of the CDR3 is 10 residues. The ends were cut back, 10 bases at V and 7 bases at J, with 8 bases in the middle. In DNA, the CDR3 is TGTGCCACCGGTGGGAATGAGCAGTTCTTC. Translated: CATGGNEQFF.

In its sample, this clonotype ranks as medium-sized. The chain employs TRBV29-1 and TRBJ1-4, with D possibly being TRBD1 (6 bases). Germline V gives CDR1 SQVTM, CDR2 ANQGSEA. V was cut by 6 bases and J by 8 bases, with 13 bases left in between. The CDR3 covers 12 residues. CDR3 sequence (DNA): TGCAGCGTAAGCCGGGACAACGAAAAACTGTTTTTT. It specifies CSVSRDNEKLFF.

The table lists this clonotype with many counts. This chain uses TRBV18 with TRBJ2-7; D not certain. The CDR3 has 16 amino acids. The V end was cut by 2 bases, the J end by 1 base, with 15 bases between. Germline lookup yields CDR1 KGHSH and CDR2 LQKENI. CDR3 in DNA: TGTGCCAGCTCACCAGATCATACTTTCGGGTCCTACGAGCAGTACTTC. This codes for CASSPDHTFGSYEQYF.

This clonotype has ten or more counts. V gene TRBV30 combines with J gene TRBJ2-2; 7 bases are a match to TRBD2. The CDR3 length is 15 residues. J gave up 0 bases and V 3 bases, and 4 bases lay outside the gene matches. CDR1 and CDR2 (germline): GTSNPN, SVGIG (reference sequence). CDR3 DNA: TGTGCCTGGAGGCTACTAGCGACGAACACCGGGGAGCTGTTTTTT. It encodes CAWRLLATNTGELFF.

This clonotype was found many times. The chain couples TRBV6-1 to TRBJ2-1; 7 bases line up with TRBD1. V gave up 7 bases and J gave up 8 bases; unmatched junction bases: 11. The germline V gene encodes CDR1 MNHNS and CDR2 SASEGT. The CDR3 consists of 14 residues. The CDR3 DNA sequence: TGTGCCAGCAAAGCTTTTTACAGGGGCGATGAGCAGTTCTTC. This sequence encodes CASKAFYRGDEQFF.